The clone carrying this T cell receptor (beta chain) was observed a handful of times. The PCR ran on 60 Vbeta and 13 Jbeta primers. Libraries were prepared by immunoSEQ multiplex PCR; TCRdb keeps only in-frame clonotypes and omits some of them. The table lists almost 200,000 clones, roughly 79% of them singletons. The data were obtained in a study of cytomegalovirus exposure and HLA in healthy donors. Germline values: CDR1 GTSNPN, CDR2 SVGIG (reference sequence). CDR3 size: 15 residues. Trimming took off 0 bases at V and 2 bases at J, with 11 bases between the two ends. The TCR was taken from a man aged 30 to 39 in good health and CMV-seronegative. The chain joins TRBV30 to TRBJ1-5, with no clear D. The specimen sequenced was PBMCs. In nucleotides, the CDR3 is TGTGCCTGGAGTGTAATACAGAGCCGCAATCAGCCCCAGCATTTT. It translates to CAWSVIQSRNQPQHF.